The 23 T cell receptor beta chains listed next were all sequenced from one sample in a study of T cells after yellow fever vaccination. TCRdb fed the 5' RACE reads into MiXCR, producing one record per CDR3 protein. The repertoire has 300,000 to 400,000 distinct CDR3 sequences, around 12% of them found once; the top ten carry 2.5% to 4%. The specimen was CD4+ T cells sorted from PBMCs, collected 15 days after the yellow fever booster vaccination. These receptors were collected from a man younger than 35 who received the YFV17D yellow fever vaccine.

The chain joins TRBV20-1 to TRBJ2-5; a weak D match, TRBD2 (5 bases). Germline-derived CDR1 and CDR2 are DFQATT and SNEGSKA (reference sequence). The length of the CDR3 is 13 residues. V lost 3 bases and J lost 5, with 13 bases in between. CDR3 sequence (DNA): TGCAGTGCTAGGCTGGGAGAGGTGGAGACCCAGTACTTC. Amino acid sequence: CSARLGEVETQYF.

This sequence joins TRBV2 and TRBJ1-4, with a possible D match to TRBD1 (5 bases). Germline V gene data show CDR1 as SNHLY and CDR2 as FYNNEI. V was pared by 6 bases and J by 2 bases, with 7 bases between. This CDR3 is 13 amino acids long. The CDR3 region has the DNA TGTGCCAGCAGAAGACAGACTAATGAAAAACTGTTTTTT. Its protein is CASRRQTNEKLFF.

This sequence joins TRBV9 and TRBJ1-2; no reliable D call. V shed 8 bases and J shed 4 bases, with 24 bases lying between them. In germline, CDR1 is SGDLS, CDR2 YYNGEE. This CDR3 contains 16 residues. The CDR3 spells CASTNTVGTQVYGYTF. CDR3 DNA: TGTGCCAGTACCAATACGGTCGGAACCCAGGTCTATGGCTACACCTTC.

This clonotype was recorded a few times. The chain joins TRBV6-5 to TRBJ2-1; D is undetermined. The CDR3 spans 15 residues. Germline CDR1 MNHEY, CDR2 SVGAGI. V was pared by 2 bases and J by 1 base, with 9 bases between. The CDR3 protein is CASSYVVGSYNEQFF. Written as DNA, the CDR3 is TGTGCCAGCAGTTACGTGGTTGGGTCCTACAATGAGCAGTTCTTC.

This clonotype was seen just once. The chain has TRBV15 and TRBJ2-5; perhaps TRBD2 as D (6 bases). The germline V and J ends were trimmed by 5 bases and 1 base, with 8 bases remaining between them. Germline CDR1 reads LNHNV; CDR2 reads YYDKDF (reference sequence). The CDR3 consists of 13 residues. The CDR3 DNA reads TGTGCCACCAGCCCGGGGGTCCAAGAGACCCAGTACTTC. This encodes CATSPGVQETQYF.

The chain links TRBV20-1 to TRBJ1-6; D is undetermined. V was pared by 0 bases and J by 8 bases, with 14 bases between. The CDR3 is made up of 15 amino acids. Germline V gene data show CDR1 as DFQATT and CDR2 as SNEGSKA (reference sequence). CDR3 nucleotide sequence: TGCAGTGCTAGAGATAGGTGGTCCGGGGATTCACCCCTCCACTTT. This gives the protein CSARDRWSGDSPLHF.

This clonotype showed up just a few times. V and J are TRBV12-3 or TRBV12-4 and TRBJ2-5; the D gene is possibly TRBD2 (5 bases). The CDR3 runs 16 residues. The V gene lost 8 bases and the J gene lost 3 bases, with 22 bases spanning the gap. The CDR3 nucleotides are TGTGCCAGCCGCCCAAACCGGGGTGGAGCAAAAGAGACCCAGTACTTC. Amino acid sequence: CASRPNRGGAKETQYF.

The chain has TRBV29-1 and TRBJ2-5, with D maybe TRBD2 (6 bases). Germline CDR1 and CDR2: SQVTM and ANQGSEA. The CDR3 consists of 16 residues. Trimming took off 5 bases at V and 2 bases at J, with 21 bases between the two ends. CDR3 residues: CSVWTSGRGWQETQYF. In nucleotides, the CDR3 is TGCAGCGTTTGGACTTCGGGTCGGGGGTGGCAAGAGACCCAGTACTTC.

The rearrangement joins TRBV6-2 or TRBV6-3 to TRBJ2-3, with D perhaps TRBD2 (6 bases). CDR3 length: 17 residues. CDR1 MNHEY and CDR2 SVGEGT come from the germline V gene. The V end lost 2 bases, the J end lost 2 bases, and 17 bases lay between the germline ends. This chain's CDR3 is CASSYPSRGAHTDTQYF. DNA of the CDR3: TGTGCCAGCAGTTACCCGAGCCGCGGGGCTCACACAGATACGCAGTATTTT.

The sample holds a few counts of this clonotype. The gene calls are TRBV6-5 and TRBJ1-6, with 8 bases that match TRBD1. Germline CDR1 and CDR2: MNHEY and SVGAGI. The CDR3 sequence is 16 residues long. With V trimmed by 2 bases and J by 9 bases, 9 bases remained unmatched. The CDR3 bases are TGTGCCAGCAGTTACACCGGACAGGGCGATGGTTCACCCCTCCACTTT. This codes for CASSYTGQGDGSPLHF.

This clonotype came up a few times. V and J are TRBV11-3 and TRBJ2-2; no clear D. The germline gives CDR1 SGHNT, CDR2 YENEEA. CDR3 length: 16 residues. The ends were cut back, 4 bases at V and 0 bases at J, with 12 bases in the middle. The CDR3 nucleotides read TGTGCCAGCAGCTCCCTCGGCGCGTCGAACACCGGGGAGCTGTTTTTT. This gives the protein CASSSLGASNTGELFF.

Many counts were recorded for this clonotype. The chain couples TRBV6-6 to TRBJ2-5, with 10 positions matching TRBD2. The junction had 3 bases not matched to a gene; V was cut back by 6 bases and J by 5 bases. Germline V gene data show CDR1 as MNHNY and CDR2 as SVGAGI (reference sequence). The CDR3 contains 13 residues. Written as DNA, the CDR3 is TGTGCCAGCAGACTAGCGGGGACGGAGACCCAGTACTTC. This gives the protein CASRLAGTETQYF.

The table lists this clonotype with a few counts. No conserved phenylalanine or tryptophan ends this CDR3, so it is likely a read error. The J gene is TRBJ2-1, the V gene TRBV6-5; 11 bases are a match to TRBD2. The CDR3 has 16 residues. The V gene's germline CDR1 is MNHEY and CDR2 SVGAGI. Losses at the gene ends were 2 bases for V and 2 bases for J; bases not matched to a gene: 2. The DNA for the CDR3 is TGTGCCAGCAGTTACCTTAGCGGGGGGGCCTACAATGAGCAGTTCGTC. It translates to CASSYLSGGAYNEQFV.

This clonotype has a handful of counts. The rearrangement joins TRBV5-4 to TRBJ2-3; TRBD1 or TRBD2 may be the D gene (5 bases each). Per the germline V gene, CDR1 is SGHNT and CDR2 is YYREEE (reference sequence). Trimming removed 1 base at V and 0 bases at J, with 9 bases between. This CDR3 is 15 amino acids long. CDR3 coding DNA: TGTGCCAGCAGCTTGCACCGGGACAGCACAGATACGCAGTATTTT. This sequence encodes CASSLHRDSTDTQYF.

This clonotype was detected many times. V gene TRBV20-1 combines with J gene TRBJ1-2, with 9 bases matching TRBD1. V trimming: 5 bases; J trimming: 4 bases; junction bases outside the gene matches: 8. Germline lookup yields CDR1 DFQATT and CDR2 SNEGSKA (reference sequence). This CDR3 has 14 residues. CDR3 sequence: CSASRTGELYGYTF. CDR3 DNA sequence: TGCAGTGCTTCTAGGACAGGGGAGCTCTATGGCTACACCTTC.

This chain connects TRBV12-3 or TRBV12-4 to TRBJ1-5; D is ambiguous. The closer fit of TRBJ2-3 to the DNA end suggests the J call may be wrong. The CDR3 has 12 amino acids. CDR3: CASSFVDQPQYF. CDR3 sequence (DNA): TGTGCCAGCAGTTTCGTGGATCAGCCCCAGTATTTT.

The chain is built from TRBV5-6 and TRBJ2-7; perhaps TRBD1 as D (7 bases). The germline CDR1 and CDR2 sequences are SGHDT and YYEEEE. The CDR3 sequence is 15 residues long. V lost 1 base to trimming and J lost 9 bases, with 20 bases between them. The CDR3 coding sequence is TGTGCCAGCAGCTTGACGATCCAGGGGGGAAGGCGGCAGTACGTC. It specifies CASSLTIQGGRRQYV.

The chain links TRBV5-6 to TRBJ2-5, with TRBD2 matching over 11 bases. This CDR3 is built from 16 residues. The J segment lost 3 bases and the V segment lost 2 bases, leaving 6 bases of the junction unmatched. Germline CDR1 is SGHDT and CDR2 is YYEEEE. Written as DNA, the CDR3 is TGTGCCAGCAGCTTTCGAGTTAGCGGGGGGGAAGAGACCCAGTACTTC. This codes for CASSFRVSGGEETQYF. The entire variable domain, with the rest obtained from reference TRBV5-6 and TRBJ2-5, is as follows: DAGVTQSPTHLIKTRGQQVTLRCSPKSGHDTVSWYQQALGQGPQFIFQYYEEEERQRGNFPDRFSGHQFPNYSSELNVNALLLGDSALYLCASSFRVSGGEETQYFGPGTRLLVL.

The sample holds a few counts of this clonotype. This chain joins TRBV5-1 and TRBJ2-2, with no clear D. Germline lookup yields CDR1 SGHRS and CDR2 YFSETQ. V was cut by 6 bases and J by 4 bases, with 10 bases left in between. CDR3 length equals 13 residues. CDR3 bases: TGCGCCAGCAAAGACGGTAGCACCGGGGAGCTGTTTTTT. Protein sequence: CASKDGSTGELFF.

V usage is TRBV10-3 and J usage is TRBJ1-2, with 7 bases fitting TRBD1. The CDR3 is 17 amino acids. From germline, CDR1 is ENHRY and CDR2 SYGVKD. With 0 bases clipped from V and 4 bases from J, the junction kept 11 bases outside the gene matches. The DNA of the CDR3 is TGTGCCATCAGTGAGTCGTGGCCCGGGACAGCAATCTATGGCTACACCTTC. Protein product: CAISESWPGTAIYGYTF.

This clonotype was detected ten times or more. The CDR3 sequence: CAISGTGLSYEQYF. CDR3 coding DNA: TGTGCCATCAGCGGGACAGGGCTCTCCTACGAGCAGTACTTC. V is TRBV10-3 and J is TRBJ2-7, with TRBD1 matching over 9 bases. CDR1 and CDR2 (germline): ENHRY, SYGVKD. Trimming took 6 bases from V and 0 from J; bases not matched to a gene: 3. The CDR3 runs 14 residues.

The gene calls are TRBV5-6 and TRBJ1-6, with D possibly TRBD1 on 5 matching bases. The V end was cut by 2 bases, the J end by 10 bases, with 10 bases between. The CDR3 loop spans 13 amino acids. Germline V gives CDR1 SGHDT, CDR2 YYEEEE. CDR3 DNA: TGTGCCAGCAGCTTAAGGGGAAGATCACCCCTCCACTTT. Amino acid sequence: CASSLRGRSPLHF.

This clonotype was seen only a few times. This chain uses TRBV7-2 with TRBJ1-5; TRBD1 might be the D (5 bases). Trimming shortened V by 1 base and J by 6 bases, and 13 bases separated the two germline ends. Germline CDR1 is SGHTA and CDR2 is FQGNSA. The CDR3 runs 15 residues. CDR3 nucleotides: TGTGCCAGCAGCTTAGGGGACTTTGCGGGTCAGCCCCAGCATTTT. It codes for CASSLGDFAGQPQHF.